Here is one T cell receptor (beta chain) with its context. Participant age was about 18 to 89 years, and participants resided in approximately 25 US areas. Data came from immunoSEQ multiplex PCR; TCRdb stores just in-frame clones and leaves some out. The sample lists approximately 500,000 clones, roughly 90% occurring once. This specimen comes from a study of blood T cell repertoires in COVID-19. Sequenced material: PBMCs or T cells enriched from blood (not recorded which). The sequence derives from a woman aged 40 to 50 who had recovered from COVID-19.

CDR3 residues: CASSQAQRGEQFF. The CDR3 DNA reads as TGCGCCAGCAGCCAAGCTCAGCGAGGGGAGCAGTTCTTC. V is TRBV4-3 and J is TRBJ2-1; a possible D gene is TRBD2 (5 bases). The CDR3 consists of 13 residues. Germline V CDR1 and CDR2: LGHNA, YSLEER. Trimming cost V 1 base and J 10 bases, with 11 bases left between them.